Detailed here is one T cell receptor beta chain. Its antigen target is currently unknown. The entry originates in a study of monozygotic twins with inflammatory bowel disease (dated 2019 in TCRdb). Regarding the study in general: A total of 28 monozygotic twin pairs were included in the full study, comprising nine German pairs (four IBD-concordant, five IBD-discordant) and 19 IBD-discordant Danish pairs. Disease-associated traits were sought mainly through comparisons between IBD patients and their genetically identical healthy co-twins within discordant pairs. Each individual had, on average, about 151 000 unique TCRalpha sequences and 181 000 unique TCRbeta sequences available for analysis.

The CDR3 goes from the cysteine to the phenylalanine over 13 residues. The protein alone is recorded here. CDR1 SGHTA and CDR2 FQGTGA are derived from the germline V gene. From each donor, a roughly 2.6 ml peripheral blood sample was collected into PAXgene tubes and stored at -80 degrees C. Total RNA was isolated from whole blood with the PAXgene blood miRNA kit on an automated QIAcube, without T cell sorting. Peripheral blood from monozygotic twin pairs, either concordant or discordant for inflammatory bowel disease, underwent deep TCRalpha and TCRbeta repertoire profiling that used unique molecular barcoding. For every twin pair, smoking habits were documented, and each individual was categorised as a current, former or never smoker. Overall study outcomes, separate from this receptor: IBD patients shared fewer clonotypes with other individuals than healthy twins did, most markedly in patients showing signs of disease activity. The results gave no support for a single strong signal or clonotype linked to IBD. Repertoire similarity did not differ between concordant and discordant twins, possibly due to limited statistical power. Because patients received different immunosuppressive treatments, the repertoires may have picked up extra background noise and variability between individuals. Distinction between different T cell subtypes could not be achieved in the analysis. IBD patients had lower TCRbeta repertoire diversity, measured by the inverse Simpson index, than their healthy co-twins.

The library was built by means of 5' RACE. Each TCR library was prepared from about 3.5 ug of total RNA. For each sample, cDNA synthesis was carried out in eight separate reactions using SMARTScribe reverse transcriptase. During cDNA synthesis, template switching introduced unique molecular identifiers that contained a 6-nucleotide sample barcode. Two nested PCRs of roughly 15 and 9 cycles amplified the TCRalpha and TCRbeta cDNA, and bead purification followed each PCR. Before amplification, the cDNA was treated with uracil DNA-glycosylase and purified using the QIAquick PCR purification kit. The second PCR added Illumina TruSeq-compatible adapters along with sample-specific barcodes. TapeStation and Qubit were used to check library quality and concentration, and around 5 ng of each library went into the pool. Sequencing of pooled libraries was carried out on an Illumina HiSeq2500 single-index Rapid Run using 2 x 100 bp reads and custom sequencing primers. In the paper's pipeline: MiGEC version 1.2.6 was used for UMI-based consensus assembly to correct PCR and sequencing errors. MiXCR version 2.1.1 handled V(D)J alignment, clonotype assembly and CDR3 extraction. Normalisation of gene usage, clonotype sharing and MAIT/NKT TCR abundance was achieved by analysing the top 1000, 10 000 and 20 000 clonotypes per sample. Diversity was computed as the inverse Simpson index with the vegan R package after downsampling to 27 000 UMIs. Statistical testing used paired Mann-Whitney U tests on the discordant twin pairs and applied Benjamini-Hochberg correction for multiple testing. TCRdb reprocessed the reads; each CDR3 protein sequence makes one entry, and DNA is unavailable. These V and J calls originate from TCRdb's pipeline instead of the authors' own analysis. The sample table records approximately 400,000 distinct CDR3 sequences. Clones ranked in the top ten supply 2% to 2.5% of the sample.

The receptor comes from a human donor with ulcerative colitis or Crohn's disease, or a healthy co-twin of an affected twin (not recorded which). The chain links TRBV7-3 with TRBJ1-2; TCRdb selects TRBD1, and the lack of DNA leaves this call unchecked. Input material: blood. The CDR3 amino acid sequence is: CASSYAPGYGYTF.